Shown below are 14 T cell receptor beta chains from a single sample sequenced in a study of OX40 agonist ivuxolimab in advanced cancers. Some clones are missing from TCRdb's copy, which holds only in-frame ones; the method was immunoSEQ multiplex PCR. This sample carries roughly 90,000 clones, just over 90% of them seen once, and the ten largest clones take around 0.33%. Sample: CD4+ or CD8+ T cells sorted from blood, taken in a trial of the OX40 agonist ivuxolimab. Receptors were obtained from an adult with an advanced solid tumor such as melanoma, head and neck, liver or kidney cancer.

This clone occurred once. DNA for the CDR3: TGCGCCAGCAGCGGCGGGACAGGGGGTTTTGGAAACACCATATATTTT. Its protein product is CASSGGTGGFGNTIYF. The rearrangement uses TRBV5-1 and TRBJ1-3; TRBD1 agrees at 11 bases. CDR3 size: 16 residues. Germline CDR1 is SGHRS and CDR2 is YFSETQ. J lost 3 bases, V lost 4 bases, and 6 bases had no gene match.

The chain joins TRBV30 to TRBJ2-7; D gene unclear. V lost 3 bases, J lost 12 bases, and 21 bases lay in between. This CDR3 region has 13 residues. The germline CDR1 and CDR2 sequences are GTSNPN and SVGIG (reference sequence). The CDR3 sequence: CAWSPYTGPLRYF. The CDR3 bases are TGTGCCTGGAGCCCGTACACCGGGCCCCTACGGTACTTC.

This rearrangement joins TRBV29-1 to TRBJ2-2, with D hard to call. V was cut by 4 bases and J by 0 bases, with 0 bases left in between. CDR1 and CDR2 (germline): SQVTM, ANQGSEA. The CDR3 runs 11 residues. The CDR3 loop is CSVANTGELFF. For the CDR3, the DNA is TGCAGCGTTGCGAACACCGGGGAGCTGTTTTTT.

The gene calls are TRBV6-5 and TRBJ1-2; 8 bases line up with TRBD1. Germline CDR1 reads MNHEY; CDR2 reads SVGAGI. V gave up 2 bases and J gave up 6 bases; unmatched junction bases: 5. The CDR3 is made up of 14 amino acids. CDR3 bases: TGTGCCAGCAGTTACCAGACAGGGGTGAATGGCTACACCTTC. Translating it yields CASSYQTGVNGYTF.

The genes are TRBV7-2 and TRBJ2-5; 7 nucleotides align to TRBD1. Trimming cost V 3 bases and J 5 bases; bases outside gene matches: 6. CDR1 and CDR2 (germline): SGHTA, FQGNSA. The length of the CDR3 is 14 residues. CDR3 sequence reads: CASSFLDRMETQYF. CDR3 coding DNA: TGTGCCAGCAGCTTCTTGGACAGGATGGAGACCCAGTACTTC.

This sequence joins TRBV5-7 and TRBJ1-5; D gene unclear. TRBV5-7 is noted as an ORF with a role that remains uncertain. The V and J ends lost 0 bases and 4 bases respectively, with 8 bases between them. The CDR3 runs to 14 residues. In nucleotides, the CDR3 is TGTGCCAGCAGCTTGGCCCGGGAAAATCAGCCCCAGCATTTT. Translation gives CASSLARENQPQHF.

The chain joins TRBV15 to TRBJ1-5; D gene ambiguous. Between the trimmed V and J ends, which lost 0 bases and 5 bases, there was a span of 14 bases. The CDR3 extends over 16 amino acids. Per germline, CDR1 LNHNV and CDR2 YYDKDF (reference sequence). The DNA of the CDR3 is TGTGCCACCAGCAGAGATTTCAGAGGGTTGTATCAGCCCCAGCATTTT. This codes for CATSRDFRGLYQPQHF.

V usage is TRBV6-5 and J usage is TRBJ1-4, with D perhaps TRBD1 (6 bases). V was clipped by 6 bases and J by 8 bases, with 10 bases between them. The germline V gene encodes CDR1 MNHEY and CDR2 SVGAGI. This CDR3 comprises 12 residues. The CDR3 DNA sequence: TGTGCCAGCAGACAGGGAGGGGAAAAACTGTTTTTT. Residues: CASRQGGEKLFF.

V gene TRBV7-2 combines with J gene TRBJ1-1; D is unresolved. V was shortened by 6 bases and J by 5 bases, with 13 bases between the two germline ends. Germline loops: CDR1 SGHTA, CDR2 FQGNSA. The CDR3 is 13 residues long. CDR3 protein: CASSSWEKTEAFF. For the CDR3, the DNA is TGTGCCAGCAGTTCCTGGGAGAAAACTGAAGCTTTCTTT.

The chain uses TRBV7-3 and TRBJ2-1, with D perhaps TRBD2 (5 bases). Germline values: CDR1 SGHTA, CDR2 FQGTGA. V was clipped by 8 bases and J by 0 bases, with 14 bases between them. This CDR3 comprises 15 residues. This CDR3 reads CASREGGSSYNEQFF. Written as DNA, the CDR3 is TGTGCCAGCCGCGAAGGAGGTAGCTCCTACAATGAGCAGTTCTTC. The variable domain in full, with the rest retrieved from reference TRBV7-3 and TRBJ2-1, is GAGVSQTPSNKVTEKGKYVELRCDPISGHTALYWYRQSLGQGPEFLIYFQGTGAADDSGLPNDRFFAVRPEGSVSTLKIQRTERGDSAVYLCASREGGSSYNEQFFGPGTRLTVL.

The V gene is TRBV27, the J gene TRBJ2-1; 8 bases line up with TRBD2. CDR3 length equals 15 residues. The germline V gene encodes CDR1 MNHEY and CDR2 SMNVEV (reference sequence). V lost 5 bases to trimming and J lost 10 bases; unmatched junction nucleotides: 13. The CDR3 region is CASSRKAGDLQEQFF. The CDR3 DNA is TGTGCCAGCAGTCGAAAAGCGGGAGATCTCCAAGAGCAGTTCTTC.

This chain connects TRBV29-1 to TRBJ2-4; D uncertain. The germline V gene encodes CDR1 SQVTM and CDR2 ANQGSEA. The CDR3 has 13 amino acids. V was shortened by 5 bases and J by 2 bases, with 10 bases between the two germline ends. As DNA, the CDR3 is TGCAGCGTTTCTACCCAACCCAAAAACATTCAGTACTTC. As protein: CSVSTQPKNIQYF.

This rearrangement joins TRBV30 to TRBJ2-1; 16 bases map to TRBD2. Trimming took 2 bases from V and 10 from J; bases not matched to a gene: 8. This CDR3 contains 16 residues. CDR1 is GTSNPN and CDR2 is SVGIG in the germline V gene (reference sequence). The CDR3 bases are TGTGCCTGGAGTTGGGGGACTAGCGGGAGGGCCGGGGAGCAGTTCTTC. This sequence encodes CAWSWGTSGRAGEQFF.

This chain connects TRBV4-1 to TRBJ2-1, with TRBD2 matching 9 bases. After removal of 4 bases from V and 7 bases from J, the junction contained 11 bases not matched to a gene. The length of the CDR3 is 16 residues. Looked up from germline, CDR1 is MGHRA and CDR2 is YSYEKL. CDR3 loop: CASSPQAGLANNEQFF. The CDR3 nucleotides read TGCGCCAGCAGCCCGCAGGCGGGACTAGCAAATAATGAGCAGTTCTTC.